This TCR beta chain derives from a study of blood T cell repertoires in COVID-19 (dated by TCRdb to 2020 to 2022). At the level of the whole study: Samples covering the acute and convalescent phases of COVID-19 were provided by collaborators in the United States, Italy and Spain. A de-identified subject ID, COVID-19 status, age in years and sex were almost always included in the sample metadata. The repertoires were released in a freely available public database intended as a resource for research on the immune response to SARS-CoV-2. The samples were drawn from two sources: the first 160 participants of the ongoing ImmuneRACE study, and 950 to 1,500 subjects contributed by 6 global collaborators. The dataset comprised deeply sampled blood TCRbeta repertoires from subjects exposed to, actively infected with, or recovered from COVID-19. Where available, HLA class I and class II types were obtained from metadata supplied by the sample provider rather than from assay-based typing. The material from the prospective study consisted of cDNA or gDNA derived from T cells, B-cell-depleted T cells, or PBMCs.

Notes on this clone: This clone's antigen is unknown. No base quality values were provided; no much bigger clone lies one nucleotide off.

Broader findings and caveats from the paper: How much clinical and demographic metadata was included differed by source and by participant, and the metadata was provided uncurated.

TCRbeta CDR3 regions were amplified from genomic DNA using the immunoSEQ Assay, a bias-controlled multiplex PCR. In the authors' own workflow: The number of nucleated cells in each sample was estimated from the amplification of reference gene primers within the assay. Sequence reads were collapsed and filtered to measure the absolute abundance of every unique TCRbeta CDR3 rearrangement. For each sample, productive Simpson clonality was calculated by taking the square root of Simpson's diversity index across productive rearrangements. Drawn from immuneACCESS, this table holds only the in-frame rearrangements with V and J called that TCRdb kept. Clones are partly lost; checked studies trace under half to an unresolved V gene and leave the rest unexplained. The V and J calls and clone size come from that table; D and trimming were worked out from the DNA. The sample includes approximately 300,000 clones, with more than 80% observed a single time. The top ten clones comprise roughly 6.8% of the sample.

From the cysteine through the phenylalanine, the CDR3 covers 13 amino acids. The sequence is cut down to CDR3 DNA, 39 bases in frame from base 1. Deletion took 6 bases off V and 8 bases off J, with a span of 16 bases between the germline ends. Reading the germline V gene gives CDR1 MDHEN and CDR2 SYDVKM. At one collaborating source in Seattle, patients were enrolled during active infection and were followed longitudinally through the course of disease. Collaborating institutions collected whole blood in K2EDTA tubes following their own protocols. For TCRbeta analysis, collaborators shipped samples in one of three forms: frozen whole blood, isolated PBMCs, or DNA extracted from either of those sample types.

The sequence came from a woman aged 25-40 years with COVID-19, enrolled during active disease. In this chain, TRBV28 is recombined with TRBJ1-2; the D gene is not confidently resolved. The sequencing sample was made of peripheral blood. Read as DNA, the sequence is TGTGCCAGCAGCCACGGGTCCCTCGGGGGCTACACCTTC. Its protein reads: CASSHGSLGGYTF.